Listed below are T cell receptor beta chains from one sample, sequenced in a study of T cell changes during pregnancy in multiple sclerosis. Method: immunoSEQ multiplex PCR; TCRdb's copy keeps in-frame clones and lacks some. The data show more than 35,000 clones, with around 90% seen just once and 0.7% to 0.95% held by the top ten. The input for sequencing was CD4+ T cells from peripheral blood mononuclear cells, taken after pregnancy. The receptors derive from a female donor in good health, enrolled as a control in a pregnancy study. CDR3s include the opening cysteine and the closing phenylalanine or tryptophan. D genes are given only for firm matches. Expanded clones get a size class; other rows say once, few or many, or leave the size out.

J gene | clone size | D gene | V gene | CDR3 protein | CDR3 DNA
TRBJ1-1 | NA | NA | TRBV11-3 | CASSPGAREGSTEAFF | TGTGCCAGCAGCCCTGGGGCCAGGGAAGGTTCCACTGAAGCTTTCTTT
TRBJ2-1 | NA | TRBD2 | TRBV5-6 | CASSLGLAGYGLFF | TGTGCCAGCAGCTTGGGACTAGCGGGATACGGTCTGTTCTTC
TRBJ2-3 | once | TRBD2 | TRBV28 | CASSLRGGLAGDTQYF | TGTGCCAGCAGTTTGAGGGGCGGACTAGCCGGAGATACGCAGTATTTT
TRBJ1-2 | few | NA | TRBV4-3 | CASSQEGGDSNYGYTF | TGCGCCAGCAGCCAAGAAGGAGGGGACTCTAACTATGGCTACACCTTC
TRBJ2-5 | NA | TRBD1 | TRBV11-2 | CASSSYSGTARETQYF | TGTGCCAGCAGCTCCTACTCCGGGACAGCGAGAGAGACCCAGTACTTC
TRBJ2-7 | NA | NA | TRBV9 | CASSSVPSSEQYF | TGTGCCAGCAGCTCAGTACCTAGTAGCGAGCAGTACTTC
TRBJ2-1 | NA | TRBD1 | TRBV7-2 | CASSSAGGSYNEQFF | TGTGCCAGCAGCTCAGCAGGGGGTTCCTACAATGAGCAGTTCTTC
TRBJ1-5 | NA | NA | TRBV19 | CASSIGLAGRSNQPQHF | TGTGCCAGTAGTATCGGGTTGGCAGGGCGGAGCAATCAGCCCCAGCATTTT
TRBJ1-2 | few | NA | TRBV6-4 | CASSDGAAMGGYTF | TGTGCCAGCAGTGACGGGGCCGCGATGGGGGGCTACACCTTC
TRBJ1-1 | NA | TRBD1 | TRBV18 | CASSPMGSAGGFHTEAFF | TGTGCCAGCTCACCCATGGGGTCGGCAGGGGGTTTTCACACTGAAGCTTTCTTT
TRBJ2-7 | NA | NA | TRBV10-3 | CAISESNRSYEQYF | TGTGCCATCAGTGAGTCGAACAGATCCTACGAGCAGTACTTC
TRBJ1-2 | NA | TRBD1 | TRBV6-5 | CASTRDSTNYGYTF | TGTGCCAGCACCCGGGACAGTACAAACTATGGCTACACCTTC
TRBJ2-3 | NA | TRBD2 | TRBV19 | CASSIRTSGITDTQYF | TGTGCCAGTAGTATAAGGACTAGCGGGATCACAGATACGCAGTATTTT
TRBJ2-5 | NA | NA | TRBV4-1 | CASSQVGLSKVHF | TGCGCCAGCAGCCAAGTAGGACTATCCAAGGTCCACTTC
TRBJ1-1 | NA | TRBD1 | TRBV9 | CASSVSGTGKAFF | TGTGCCAGCAGCGTCTCCGGGACAGGGAAGGCTTTCTTT
TRBJ1-5 | NA | TRBD1 | TRBV30 | CAWSCGQGAGQPQHF | TGTGCCTGGAGTTGCGGACAGGGGGCAGGACAGCCCCAGCATTTT
TRBJ1-5 | NA | NA | TRBV2 | CASSEQGYQPQHF | TGTGCCAGCAGTGAACAGGGATACCAGCCCCAGCATTTT
TRBJ1-2 | NA | TRBD1 | TRBV15 | CATSRQSRDRGDGYTF | TGTGCCACCAGCAGACAGTCCCGGGACAGGGGCGATGGCTACACCTTC
TRBJ2-7 | NA | TRBD1 | TRBV28 | CASAPTGGGYERYF | TGTGCCAGCGCCCCGACAGGGGGCGGATACGAGCGGTACTTC
TRBJ1-4 | NA | TRBD1 | TRBV7-9 | CASSHPRDREEKLFF | TGTGCCAGCAGCCACCCCCGGGACAGGGAGGAAAAACTGTTTTTT
TRBJ1-4 | few | TRBD1 | TRBV28 | CASSQTGTGEEKLFF | TGTGCCAGCAGTCAAACCGGGACAGGGGAAGAAAAACTGTTTTTT
TRBJ2-2 | NA | NA | TRBV19 | CASSPGTGELFF | TGTGCCAGTAGTCCAGGCACCGGGGAGCTGTTTTTT
TRBJ2-1 | NA | NA | TRBV21-1 | CASSKGGQGDNEQFF | TGTGCCAGCAGCAAAGGGGGACAGGGGGACAATGAGCAGTTCTTC
TRBJ2-3 | NA | TRBD2 | TRBV7-9 | CASIFSPSGTDTQYF | TGTGCCAGCATCTTCTCTCCTAGCGGGACAGATACGCAGTATTTT
TRBJ2-7 | NA | TRBD1 | TRBV27 | CASSLGTGMNEQYF | TGTGCCAGCAGTTTAGGGACAGGGATGAACGAGCAGTACTTC
TRBJ2-2 | NA | TRBD2 | TRBV27 | CASLGLAGAVRELFF | TGTGCCAGCCTTGGACTAGCGGGAGCGGTTAGGGAGCTGTTTTTT
TRBJ1-6 | NA | TRBD1 | TRBV5-1 | CASSLLDRGNSPLHF | TGCGCCAGCAGCCTACTGGACAGGGGTAATTCACCCCTCCACTTT
TRBJ2-3 | NA | NA | TRBV7-3 | CASSLSGVDTQYF | TGTGCCAGCAGCTTGTCCGGGGTAGATACGCAGTATTTT
TRBJ1-1 | NA | TRBD1 | TRBV6-1 | CASSGGDSRNEAFF | TGTGCCAGCAGTGGGGGGGACAGCCGTAACGAAGCTTTCTTT
TRBJ2-3 | NA | TRBD2 | TRBV7-2 | CASSLVGGGTDTQYF | TGTGCCAGCAGCTTAGTTGGGGGGGGCACAGATACGCAGTATTTT
TRBJ2-5 | NA | NA | TRBV12-5 | CASGLQAREETQYF | TGTGCTAGTGGTTTGCAGGCCAGGGAAGAGACCCAGTACTTC
TRBJ1-2 | NA | TRBD1 | TRBV5-4 | CASKRQGARVGGYTF | TGTGCCAGCAAACGACAGGGGGCGAGGGTGGGTGGCTACACCTTC
TRBJ2-6 | NA | NA | TRBV11-3 | CASSSDSDVLTF | TGTGCCAGCAGCTCCGACAGCGACGTCCTGACTTTC
TRBJ1-2 | NA | TRBD1 | TRBV28 | CASSLGGQGARYGYTF | TGTGCCAGCAGTTTGGGGGGACAGGGGGCCCGCTATGGCTACACCTTC
TRBJ2-3 | NA | TRBD2 | TRBV2 | CASSPLAGGTDTQYF | TGTGCCAGCAGTCCATTAGCGGGGGGCACAGATACGCAGTATTTT
TRBJ1-4 | NA | NA | TRBV7-2 | CASSSRGGNEKLFF | TGTGCCAGCAGCTCGCGGGGGGGTAATGAAAAACTGTTTTTT
TRBJ2-5 | NA | NA | TRBV29-1 | CSVDRAGARETQYF | TGCAGCGTTGATCGGGCAGGGGCTAGGGAGACCCAGTACTTC
TRBJ2-3 | few | NA | TRBV29-1 | CSVVRGSGPSTDTQYF | TGCAGCGTTGTTCGGGGGAGCGGGCCGAGCACAGATACGCAGTATTTT
TRBJ2-1 | once | TRBD2 | TRBV6-1 | CASRGGSSYNEQFF | TGTGCCAGCCGGGGGGGGAGCTCCTACAATGAGCAGTTCTTC
TRBJ2-2 | few | TRBD1 | TRBV6-1 | CASSGRQGEVTGELFF | TGTGCCAGCAGTGGACGACAGGGGGAGGTCACCGGGGAGCTGTTTTTT
TRBJ1-3 | NA | NA | TRBV2 | CASSERMAGVGGNTIYF | TGTGCCAGCAGTGAAAGGATGGCAGGGGTGGGTGGAAACACCATATATTTT
TRBJ2-7 | NA | NA | TRBV6-1 | CASSERVGVVREGEQYF | TGTGCCAGCAGTGAAAGGGTTGGGGTAGTAAGAGAGGGAGAGCAGTACTTC
TRBJ2-3 | once | NA | TRBV6-1 | CASRDSSTDTQYF | TGTGCCAGCAGGGACAGTAGCACAGATACGCAGTATTTT
TRBJ2-7 | NA | NA | TRBV28 | CASSLFRVETYEQYF | TGTGCCAGCAGTTTGTTTCGAGTGGAGACCTACGAGCAGTACTTC
TRBJ2-3 | NA | TRBD2 | TRBV19 | CASRVLAGDDTQYF | TGTGCCAGTAGAGTTCTAGCGGGAGATGATACGCAGTATTTT
TRBJ1-1 | NA | TRBD1 | TRBV9 | CASNQIGRGSEAFF | TGTGCCAGCAACCAGATAGGCAGGGGGTCTGAAGCTTTCTTT
TRBJ2-3 | once | NA | TRBV5-1 | CASSLGQDRLGDTQYF | TGCGCCAGCAGCTTGGGACAGGACCGTCTCGGGGATACGCAGTATTTT
TRBJ2-1 | NA | TRBD2 | TRBV6-4 | CASSDGGENGEQFF | TGTGCCAGCAGTGACGGGGGGGAGAACGGTGAGCAGTTCTTC
TRBJ1-6 | NA | NA | TRBV5-1 | CASSSVNSPLHF | TGCGCCAGCAGCTCCGTTAATTCACCCCTCCACTTT
TRBJ2-7 | once | TRBD1 | TRBV7-8 | CASSFFSLRDRPYEQYF | TGTGCCAGCAGCTTTTTTTCTTTACGGGACAGGCCCTACGAGCAGTACTTC
TRBJ2-2 | once | NA | TRBV7-9 | CASTLGGRTTGELFF | TGTGCCAGCACCTTAGGGGGGCGAACCACCGGGGAGCTGTTTTTT